This T cell receptor (beta chain) was obtained from a study of T cell clones after liver transplantation. About the research overall: Third-party-reactive TCRbeta sequences from pre-transplant mixed lymphocyte reactions served as antigen-independent comparators. Apart from a few HCV-positive recipients, transplants were for non-autoimmune, non-viral reasons. Until 12-24 months post-transplant, subjects got standard immunosuppression and no induction.

Germline V lookup: CDR1 MDHEN, CDR2 SYDVKM. The V end lost 3 bases, the J end lost 7 bases, and 15 bases lay between the germline ends. CDR3 size: 14 residues. Points from the study as a whole: Donor-reactive sequences fell more than third party-reactive ones, suggesting partial deletion.

Points on this clone: Its specificity is not known.

Sequencing was performed with immunoSEQ multiplex PCR; in TCRdb, only in-frame clones are kept and a portion is missing. The sample holds about 15,000 clones, more than 65% seen once. The chain is built from TRBV28 and TRBJ1-2; D is perhaps TRBD1 (6 bases). Source: CD8+ T cells from blood, taken approximately 43 months after liver transplant. The sequence was collected from a human patient who received a liver transplant. Some T cells could come from the graft donor. The CDR3 loop is CASSLMGQGPGYTF. The CDR3 region has the DNA TGTGCCAGCAGTTTGATGGGTCAGGGGCCTGGCTACACCTTC.